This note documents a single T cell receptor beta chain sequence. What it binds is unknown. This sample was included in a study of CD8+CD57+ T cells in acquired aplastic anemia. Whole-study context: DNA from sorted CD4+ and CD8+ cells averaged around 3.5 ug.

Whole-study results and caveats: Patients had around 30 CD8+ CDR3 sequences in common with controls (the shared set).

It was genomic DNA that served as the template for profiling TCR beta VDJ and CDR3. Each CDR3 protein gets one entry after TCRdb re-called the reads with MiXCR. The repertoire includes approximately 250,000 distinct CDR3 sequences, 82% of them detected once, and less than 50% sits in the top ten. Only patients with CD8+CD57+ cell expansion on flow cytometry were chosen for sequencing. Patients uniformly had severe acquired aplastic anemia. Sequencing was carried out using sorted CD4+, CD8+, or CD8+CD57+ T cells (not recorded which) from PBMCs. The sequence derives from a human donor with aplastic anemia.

CDR3 bases: TGTGCCAGCAGCTTGGGCGGGACTAGCGGTTACGAGCAGTACTTC. The encoded protein is CASSLGGTSGYEQYF. The V and J genes are TRBV7-9 and TRBJ2-7; 11 bases align to TRBD2. The trim removed 3 bases at V and 4 bases at J, leaving 5 bases unmatched. The CDR3 is 15 amino acids. CDR1 is SEHNR and CDR2 is FQNEAQ in the germline V gene (reference sequence).